Listed below are T cell receptor beta chains from one sample, sequenced in a study of identical twins. Each CDR3 protein is one row after TCRdb ran MiXCR on the 5' RACE reads. The data hold 690,000 or so distinct CDR3 sequences, with approximately 9% observed a single time. These same data were also listed under a study on yellow fever vaccine responses in identical twins.

Material: PBMCs. The receptors here all came from a woman aged 18 to 35 in good health. Each CDR3 is given with its conserved first and last residue. The D gene is left open where the match is weak. Part of the rows lack a size; the others show once, few, many or a class for expanded clones.

>many|-|TRBJ1-1|TRBV12-3/TRBV12-4
CASSLPGHIGITEAFF
TGTGCCAGCAGTTTGCCCGGACATATTGGGATCACTGAAGCTTTCTTT
>few|-|TRBJ2-1|TRBV14
CASSQVGVSYNEQFF
TGTGCCAGCAGCCAAGTCGGCGTATCCTACAATGAGCAGTTCTTC
>few|TRBD2|TRBJ2-2|TRBV14
CASSQDVRTSGFTGELFF
TGTGCCAGCAGCCAAGATGTTCGGACTAGCGGATTCACCGGGGAGCTGTTTTTT
>many|TRBD2|TRBJ2-1|TRBV12-3/TRBV12-4
CASSFGRTSESYNEQFF
TGTGCCAGCAGTTTCGGTCGGACTAGCGAATCCTACAATGAGCAGTTCTTC
>few|-|TRBJ2-7|TRBV27
CASSLGEEITTSGADEQYF
TGTGCCAGCAGTTTGGGGGAGGAAATAACTACATCGGGAGCAGACGAGCAGTACTTC
>-|TRBD2|TRBJ2-2|TRBV6-2/TRBV6-3
CAVHPSRLAVNTGELFF
TGTGCCGTCCACCCTAGCCGACTAGCGGTAAACACCGGGGAGCTGTTTTTT
>many|-|TRBJ1-1|TRBV24-1
CATSDLRTGKAFF
TGTGCCACCAGTGATTTGAGAACGGGGAAAGCTTTCTTT
>-|-|TRBJ2-7|TRBV21-1
CASSKPVDEQYF
TGTGCCAGCAGCAAACCTGTCGACGAGCAGTACTTC
>few|TRBD1|TRBJ1-2|TRBV7-9
CASRPGQGSPLNYGYTF
TGTGCCAGCAGACCGGGACAGGGGTCTCCTCTCAACTATGGCTACACCTTC
>-|TRBD1|TRBJ1-6|TRBV20-1
CSASRQGANSPLHF
TGCAGTGCTAGCCGACAGGGGGCTAATTCACCCCTCCACTTT
>-|-|TRBJ2-7|TRBV20-1
CSARDLTASSYEQYF
TGCAGTGCTAGAGATCTGACGGCTAGCTCCTACGAGCAGTACTTC
>few|-|TRBJ2-3|TRBV6-5
CASSYPDATDTQYF
TGTGCCAGCAGTTACCCAGACGCCACAGATACGCAGTATTTT
>few|-|TRBJ2-3|TRBV7-8
CASSRPSSGSTDTQYF
TGTGCCAGCAGCAGACCCAGTAGCGGAAGCACAGATACGCAGTATTTT
>few|-|TRBJ1-2|TRBV5-4
CASSLESFGYTF
TGTGCCAGCAGCTTGGAGTCATTTGGCTACACCTTC
>many|TRBD2|TRBJ2-1|TRBV7-2
CASSEGLPNEQFF
TGTGCCAGCAGCGAGGGACTACCCAATGAGCAGTTCTTC
>-|TRBD2|TRBJ2-1|TRBV6-2/TRBV6-3
CASSSSLRTSLSGHFF
TGTGCCAGCAGTTCCTCCCTTCGGACAAGCCTTAGCGGGCACTTCTTC
>few|TRBD1|TRBJ2-7|TRBV4-2
CASSQEWGQGYEQYF
TGTGCCAGCAGCCAAGAATGGGGACAGGGCTACGAGCAGTACTTC
>-|TRBD2|TRBJ2-1|TRBV20-1
CSARVSGGAVGSYNEQFF
TGCAGTGCTAGAGTTAGCGGGGGGGCCGTTGGGTCCTACAATGAGCAGTTCTTC
>many|TRBD2|TRBJ2-3|TRBV5-6
CASSSLAGAGDTQYF
TGTGCCAGCAGCAGTCTAGCGGGAGCAGGGGATACGCAGTATTTT
>few|-|TRBJ2-7|TRBV29-1
CSARTEPYEQYF
TGCAGCGCTCGGACCGAGCCCTACGAGCAGTACTTC
>few|TRBD1|TRBJ1-4|TRBV27
CASSLLPLTSGTGDEKLFF
TGTGCCAGCAGTTTATTGCCCCTCACATCGGGGACAGGGGATGAAAAACTGTTTTTT
>-|TRBD1|TRBJ1-2|TRBV6-1
CASSEAHRGGGYTF
TGTGCCAGCAGTGAAGCTCACAGGGGCGGTGGCTACACCTTC
>-|-|TRBJ2-2|TRBV5-1
CASSLVFSGLSNTGELFF
TGCGCCAGCAGCTTGGTGTTTTCGGGGCTCTCAAACACCGGGGAGCTGTTTTTT
>-|TRBD1|TRBJ2-4|TRBV7-2
CASSLPGGKNIQYF
TGTGCCAGCAGCCTGCCAGGGGGAAAAAACATTCAGTACTTC
>-|TRBD1|TRBJ2-2|TRBV5-1
CASSLDRGLGTGELFF
TGCGCCAGCAGCTTGGACAGGGGGCTGGGCACCGGGGAGCTGTTTTTT
>-|TRBD2|TRBJ2-1|TRBV20-1
CCARDPTSGGNNEQFF
TGCTGTGCTAGAGATCCGACTAGCGGGGGAAACAATGAGCAATTCTTC
>few|-|TRBJ2-7|TRBV15
CATSRDHGASYEQYF
TGTGCCACCAGCAGAGATCATGGGGCCTCCTACGAGCAGTACTTC
>many|-|TRBJ1-5|TRBV28
CASSGHLGNQPQHF
TGTGCCAGCAGCGGTCACCTTGGCAATCAGCCCCAGCATTTT
>few|-|TRBJ2-1|TRBV5-1
CASSHKSDEQFF
TGCGCCAGCAGCCACAAGAGCGATGAGCAGTTCTTC
>few|-|TRBJ2-6|TRBV20-1
CSAPPSGANVLTF
TGCAGTGCCCCGCCATCTGGGGCCAACGTCCTGACTTTC
>few|-|TRBJ1-3|TRBV5-6
CASSSAWLASTIYF
TGTGCCAGCAGCTCCGCCTGGTTGGCGAGCACCATATATTTT
>few|-|TRBJ1-3|TRBV7-2
CASSLGIRNTIYF
TGTGCCAGCAGCTTGGGGATACGAAACACCATATATTTT
>few|-|TRBJ2-5|TRBV6-1
CASSSGGGGVETQYF
TGTGCCAGCAGCTCAGGAGGGGGGGGGGTAGAGACCCAGTACTTC
>many|TRBD1|TRBJ2-7|TRBV3-1
CASSPRTGGHEQYF
TGTGCCAGCAGCCCTCGGACAGGGGGCCACGAGCAGTACTTC
>-|-|TRBJ2-1|TRBV21-1
CAPRGVGSYNEQFF
TGTGCCCCCCGGGGGGTAGGATCCTACAATGAGCAGTTCTTC
>-|-|TRBJ2-2|TRBV10-3
CAISVGVSHSSTGELFF
TGTGCCATCAGTGTAGGGGTATCGCATTCCAGCACCGGGGAGCTGTTTTTT
>few|-|TRBJ2-4|TRBV5-1
CASSFDVLAKNIQYF
TGCGCCAGCAGCTTCGACGTGCTAGCCAAAAACATTCAGTACTTC
>-|TRBD2|TRBJ2-1|TRBV5-6
CASKDGREPYNEQFF
TGTGCCAGCAAAGATGGGCGGGAGCCCTACAATGAGCAGTTCTTC
>many|-|TRBJ2-1|TRBV3-1
CASSLQARSSYNEQFF
TGTGCCAGCAGCCTCCAGGCGAGAAGCTCCTACAATGAGCAGTTCTTC
>many|TRBD2|TRBJ2-3|TRBV7-3
CASSLLAGATDTQYF
TGTGCCAGCAGCTTGCTAGCGGGGGCCACAGATACGCAGTATTTT
>-|TRBD2|TRBJ2-1|TRBV6-2/TRBV6-3
CASSYSSGVVTSENNEQFF
TGTGCCAGCAGTTACTCGAGTGGGGTGGTGACTAGCGAGAACAATGAGCAGTTCTTC
>many|TRBD2|TRBJ2-1|TRBV3-1
CASSYSGDPSYNEQFF
TGTGCCAGCAGTTATAGCGGGGATCCCTCCTACAATGAGCAGTTCTTC
>-|TRBD1|TRBJ2-7|TRBV27
CASSSASGGTYEQYF
TGTGCCAGCAGTTCAGCCTCAGGGGGTACCTACGAGCAGTACTTC